The 3 T cell receptor beta chains listed next were all sequenced from one sample in a study of neurological immune-mediated disorders. In TCRdb, the 5' RACE reads were re-called with MiXCR into one record per CDR3 protein. The sample contains roughly 60,000 distinct CDR3 sequences, 3.5% to 4% of which appear only once. Sequenced material: CD4+ T cells from blood. The source of these receptors is a woman aged 40 to 55 with multiple sclerosis.

J is TRBJ2-7 and V is TRBV7-9; TRBD2 is a possible D gene (6 bases). Germline CDR1 is SEHNR and CDR2 is FQNEAQ (reference sequence). There are 14 residues in the CDR3. Trimming left V 0 bases short and J 3 bases short, with 9 bases between. DNA of the CDR3: TGTGCCAGCAGCTTAGCGATGCGGGGCTACGAGCAGTACTTC. Its translation: CASSLAMRGYEQYF.

Many counts were recorded for this clonotype. This rearrangement joins TRBV15 to TRBJ2-3, with no clear D. In germline, CDR1 is LNHNV, CDR2 YYDKDF (reference sequence). The V end was cut by 8 bases, the J end by 4 bases, with 7 bases between. This CDR3 has 11 residues. In DNA, the CDR3 is TGTGCCACCCGTAGTGCAGATACGCAGTATTTT. This translates into CATRSADTQYF.

This clonotype was seen many times. The CDR3, as DNA: TGTGCCATCAGCAGCCTCAGGGGTGACTCCTACAATGAGCAGTTCTTC. Translated, it gives CAISSLRGDSYNEQFF. The V gene is TRBV10-3, the J gene TRBJ2-1, with a possible D match to TRBD1 (6 bases). CDR3 length equals 16 residues. The germline V and J ends were trimmed by 6 bases and 0 bases, with 15 bases remaining between them. CDR1 ENHRY and CDR2 SYGVKD come from the germline V gene.